The 24 T cell receptor beta chains in this list originate from one sample, sequenced in a study of T cell clonality in common variable immunodeficiency. Assay: immunoSEQ multiplex PCR; the TCRdb copy retains only in-frame clones and omits some. The sample presents some 80,000 clones, none singletons. Material: peripheral blood mononuclear cells. The receptors stem from a person between 18 and 70 years old in good health.

This clone was seen many times. The observed sequence ends 3 residues before the CDR3 terminus, with the missing tail filled in from the germline J gene. The chain couples TRBV29-1 to TRBJ2-6; tentatively, D is TRBD2 (5 bases). Trimming shortened V by 5 bases and J by 0 bases, and 8 bases separated the two germline ends. This CDR3 is built from 14 residues. Germline-derived CDR1 and CDR2 are SQVTM and ANQGSEA. The CDR3 sequence is CSVLGDSGANVLTF. The CDR3 bases that were read are TGCAGCGTTCTCGGGGACTCTGGGGCCAACGTC.

This clone occurred many times. Coverage ceases 3 residues before the CDR3 finishes, and the germline J gene fills in the end. The V and J genes are TRBV7-3 and TRBJ1-1; TRBD1 might be the D (5 bases). This CDR3 region has 17 residues. CDR1 is SGHTA and CDR2 is FQGTGA in the germline V gene. V was shortened by 0 bases and J by 1 base, with 15 bases between the two germline ends. The DNA read from the CDR3 is TGTGCCAGCAGCTTAACGTTAAAGGGGCCGAAGAACACTGAA. Encoded protein: CASSLTLKGPKNTE. The entire CDR3 protein reads CASSLTLKGPKNTEAFF.

On this clone: One junction end does not reproduce the germline sequence, and a read error may be involved. The CDR3 extends 3 residues past the end of the read, so its final part is completed from the germline J gene. This chain links TRBV7-9 with TRBJ2-7, with D possibly matching TRBD1 (6 bases). Germline V gene lookup returns CDR1 SEHNR and CDR2 FQNEAQ (reference sequence). The CDR3 spans 14 residues. This CDR3 is CSSSLSSGANEQYF. The CDR3 bases that were read are TGTTCCAGCAGCTTATCGTCAGGGGCAAACGAG.

This clone was detected many times. The CDR3 goes on 3 residues after the read ends, and that part is filled in from the germline J gene. The chain employs TRBV12-3 or TRBV12-4 and TRBJ1-3, with a weak D call TRBD1 (5 bases). V was trimmed by 5 bases and J by 3 bases, leaving 11 bases between them. The CDR3 covers 14 residues. The CDR3: CASSPQGIGNTIYF. The CDR3 bases that were read are TGTGCCAGCAGTCCGCAGGGTATTGGAAACACC.

This clone was recorded many times. The read terminates 3 residues before the CDR3 end, so the remaining end is supplied by the germline J gene. This chain connects TRBV18 to TRBJ1-1; D is undetermined. The V gene's germline CDR1 is KGHSH and CDR2 LQKENI. The CDR3 spans 13 residues. V was pared by 5 bases and J by 1 base, with 8 bases between. The covered CDR3 bases are TGTGCCAGCTCAGCCGAGGGGAACACTGAA. Its protein product is CASSAEGNTE. The whole CDR3 protein is CASSAEGNTEAFF.

This clone was observed many times. The missing CDR3 end, 3 residues past where the read stops, is filled in from the germline J gene. This chain joins TRBV20-1 and TRBJ1-2, with a tentative D call TRBD1 (5 bases). CDR1 and CDR2 from the germline V gene are DFQATT and SNEGSKA (reference sequence). This CDR3 spans 13 amino acids. The part of the CDR3 DNA that was read is TGCAGTGCTAGTGGGGCAGGGAGGGAGGGG. It encodes CSASGAGREG. The CDR3, in full, reads CSASGAGREGYTF.

This clone was recorded many times. The read finishes 3 residues shy of the CDR3 end, and the germline J gene is used to complete it. The gene calls are TRBV18 and TRBJ2-7; D remains ambiguous. The length of the CDR3 is 16 residues. Trimming shortened V by 2 bases and J by 0 bases, and 14 bases separated the two germline ends. CDR1 KGHSH and CDR2 LQKENI come from the germline V gene. The covered CDR3 bases are TGTGCCAGCTCACCAATCTTTGCGGTCGGCTCCTACGAG. Translating it yields CASSPIFAVGSYE. The full CDR3 protein reads CASSPIFAVGSYEQYF.

This clone has a count of ten or more. The covered CDR3 bases are TGTGCCAGCAGCCCGTCTCGACAGGGGATGGATACG. The encoded protein is CASSPSRQGMDT. The complete CDR3 protein is CASSPSRQGMDTQYF. V gene TRBV7-3 combines with J gene TRBJ2-3, with 8 bases aligning to TRBD1. The read falls 3 residues short of the CDR3 end, and the missing part is taken from the germline J gene. In germline, CDR1 is SGHTA, CDR2 FQGTGA. V lost 5 bases, J lost 6 bases, and 10 bases stayed unmatched. The CDR3 spans 15 residues.

Ten or more counts support this clone. CDR3 bases read: TGTGCCAGCAGTCCGACTAGCGGGAAGGAGACC. It yields the protein CASSPTSGKET. The entire CDR3 protein reads CASSPTSGKETQYF. This chain connects TRBV28 to TRBJ2-5; the match to TRBD2 covers 11 bases. The CDR3 is cut off 3 residues early in the read; its end comes from the germline J gene. V was pared by 5 bases and J by 5 bases, with 4 bases of the junction left unmatched. Per the germline V gene, CDR1 is MDHEN and CDR2 is SYDVKM. The CDR3 totals 14 residues.

The table lists this clone with many counts. The missing CDR3 end, 3 residues past where the read stops, is filled in from the germline J gene. This chain joins TRBV9 and TRBJ2-1; a possible D gene is TRBD2 (6 bases). The CDR3 totals 15 residues. Germline CDR1 reads SGDLS; CDR2 reads YYNGEE. V was clipped by 4 bases and J by 6 bases, with 17 bases between them. The CDR3 loop reads CASSPNHGSGNEQFF. CDR3 DNA (partial): TGTGCCAGCAGCCCGAACCACGGGAGCGGCAATGAG.

In its sample, this clone was seen many times. This chain's CDR3 is CASRGRAAEDIQYF. The sequenced CDR3 bases are TGTGCCAGCAGGGGCAGAGCGGCAGAGGACATT. The chain employs TRBV12-3 or TRBV12-4 and TRBJ2-4, with a weak D call TRBD2 (5 bases). Read sequence stops 3 residues before the CDR3 end, and the germline J gene provides the missing end. V gave up 6 bases and J gave up 8 bases, with 17 bases separating them. The CDR3 has 14 residues.

In this sample, this clone turned up many times. The read ends 3 residues shy of where the CDR3 ends; the end is completed using the germline J gene. The chain has TRBV20-1 and TRBJ2-1, with 13 bases fitting TRBD2. The CDR3 is 14 residues long. The V gene's germline CDR1 is DFQATT and CDR2 SNEGSKA (reference sequence). The V gene end was trimmed by 6 bases and the J gene end by 8 bases; junction bases not matched to a gene: 7. CDR3 bases read: TGCAGTGCCCTACTAGCGGGAGGGCTGCATGAG. As protein: CSALLAGGLHE. The CDR3, in full, reads CSALLAGGLHEQFF.

This clone was recorded at least ten times. The read ends 3 residues early relative to the CDR3; the germline J gene fills the gap. The chain uses TRBV11-2 and TRBJ2-7; D uncertain. Trimming removed 4 bases at V and 2 bases at J, with 12 bases between. The germline V gene encodes CDR1 SGHAT and CDR2 FQNNGV. The CDR3 is 14 amino acids. CDR3 DNA (partial): TGTGCCAGCAGCTATAGCCCCTCCCCCTACGAG. Translation gives CASSYSPSPYE. The entire CDR3 protein reads CASSYSPSPYEQYF.

This clone was seen many times. Coverage ceases 3 residues before the CDR3 finishes, and the germline J gene fills in the end. V and J are TRBV7-9 and TRBJ2-3, with 10 bases identical to TRBD2. Per germline, CDR1 SEHNR and CDR2 FQNEAQ (reference sequence). The CDR3 extends over 15 amino acids. V shed 3 bases, J shed 1 base, and the junction held 1 base outside the gene matches. The part of the CDR3 DNA that was read is TGTGCCAGCAGCTTCGGACTAGCGGGCACAGATACG. Protein product: CASSFGLAGTDT. The whole CDR3 reads CASSFGLAGTDTQYF.

In its sample, this clone was seen many times. The CDR3 end lies 3 residues beyond the end of the read and is filled in from the germline J gene. The rearrangement links TRBV5-6 to TRBJ2-5, with D tentatively TRBD1 (6 bases). CDR1 SGHDT and CDR2 YYEEEE come from the germline V gene. The CDR3 sequence is 15 residues long. V was cut by 0 bases and J by 5 bases, with 14 bases left in between. The sequenced CDR3 bases are TGTGCCAGCAGCTTGGCCGGCAGGGGTTGGGAGACC. This codes for CASSLAGRGWET. The entire CDR3 sequence reads CASSLAGRGWETQYF.

Many counts were recorded for this clone. With the read ending 3 residues before the CDR3 end, the germline J gene is used to fill in that end. The V gene is TRBV30, the J gene TRBJ1-1; 7 bases align to TRBD1. Germline-derived CDR1 and CDR2 are GTSNPN and SVGIG (reference sequence). The CDR3 has 13 residues. The CDR3 loop is CAWNPGTVYEAFF. The CDR3 bases that were read are TGTGCCTGGAATCCCGGGACAGTATATGAG.

This clone was seen ten or more times. The CDR3 end lies 3 residues beyond the end of the read and is filled in from the germline J gene. The chain recombines TRBV7-3 with TRBJ2-1; the D is unclear. The CDR3 runs to 13 residues. V was pared by 2 bases and J by 9 bases, with 11 bases between. Germline V gives CDR1 SGHTA, CDR2 FQGTGA. CDR3 DNA (partial): TGTGCCAGCAGCTTATTACCCAACGGTGAG. This translates into CASSLLPNGE. Given in full, the CDR3 is CASSLLPNGEQFF.

The table lists this clone with many counts. The CDR3 end is not reached by the read, which stops 3 residues before it; the germline J gene fills it in. V usage is TRBV6-2 or TRBV6-3 and J usage is TRBJ2-7, with 10 bases aligning to TRBD1. CDR1 and CDR2 from the germline V gene are MNHEY and SVGEGT. The CDR3 spans 15 residues. V lost 8 bases and J lost 2; bases outside the gene matches: 9. The CDR3 bases that were read are TGTGCCAGCTCCAAAAGGGGACAGGGGACCTACGAG. Its translation is CASSKRGQGTYE. The CDR3 in its entirety is CASSKRGQGTYEQYF.

This clone is labeled as medium-sized. The read comes to an end 3 residues before the CDR3 does, leaving the germline J gene to fill in the end. This rearrangement joins TRBV29-1 to TRBJ2-3; 10 bases agree with TRBD2. With V trimmed by 6 bases and J by 7 bases, 10 bases remained unmatched. Per the germline V gene, CDR1 is SQVTM and CDR2 is ANQGSEA. The CDR3 extends over 14 amino acids. This CDR3 reads CSVIPIAGGNTQYF. The sequenced CDR3 bases are TGCAGCGTGATCCCTATAGCGGGAGGCAATACG.

This clone was seen many times. The read falls 3 residues short of the CDR3 end, and the missing part is taken from the germline J gene. The rearrangement uses TRBV5-6 and TRBJ1-2, with 7 bases lining up with TRBD1. This CDR3 contains 14 residues. Germline V CDR1 and CDR2: SGHDT, YYEEEE. The covered CDR3 bases are TGTGCCAGCAGCTTGGGGAACGACAGGGTGGGC. Translation gives CASSLGNDRVG. The complete CDR3 sequence is CASSLGNDRVGYTF.

This clone was detected many times. The read gets to within 3 residues of the CDR3 end, and the germline J gene fills in the rest. The rearrangement joins TRBV7-9 to TRBJ2-7; D may match TRBD1 or TRBD2 (5 bases each). V lost 8 bases, J lost 6 bases, and 20 bases lay in between. From germline, CDR1 is SEHNR and CDR2 FQNEAQ (reference sequence). The CDR3 is 14 amino acids. CDR3 loop: CASGKEAMRGEQYF. The CDR3 bases that were read are TGTGCCAGCGGGAAGGAGGCAATGAGGGGCGAG.

This clone was counted at least ten times. The DNA read from the CDR3 is TGTGCCAGCTCACCTTTGTCGAAAGGGTCAGCCTACGAG. Its translation is CASSPLSKGSAYE. The entire CDR3 is CASSPLSKGSAYEQYF. This sequence joins TRBV18 and TRBJ2-7; D gene uncertain. From the germline J gene comes the end of the CDR3, since the read stops 3 residues before it. Trimming stripped 3 bases from V and 2 bases from J, with 17 bases between. Germline V CDR1 and CDR2: KGHSH, LQKENI. There are 16 residues in the CDR3.

This clone was seen many times. Coverage ceases 3 residues before the CDR3 finishes, and the germline J gene fills in the end. The V call is TRBV9, the J call TRBJ2-5, with TRBD2 matching 12 bases. The CDR3 has 16 residues. Germline assignment: CDR1 SGDLS and CDR2 YYNGEE. The trim removed 4 bases at V and 2 bases at J, leaving 6 bases unmatched. This CDR3 is CASSRLAGVWQETQYF. CDR3 DNA (partial): TGTGCCAGCAGCCGACTAGCGGGAGTGTGGCAAGAGACC.

This clone has a count of ten or more. The read terminates 3 residues ahead of where the CDR3 ends, so the germline J gene completes it. The chain has TRBV5-1 and TRBJ2-1, with D maybe TRBD2 (5 bases). The germline gives CDR1 SGHRS, CDR2 YFSETQ. V was shortened by 3 bases and J by 8 bases, with 15 bases between the two germline ends. The CDR3 sequence is 14 residues long. The CDR3 loop is CASSSEDAGDEQFF. CDR3 bases read: TGCGCCAGCAGCTCCGAGGACGCCGGGGATGAG.